This T cell receptor beta chain was obtained from a study of CD8 T cells in ankylosing spondylitis. Study-level points and caveats: Ankylosing spondylitis blood appeared to carry a characteristic TCR beta motif of several highly homologous variants.

TCRdb called the 5' RACE reads again in MiXCR, with one record for every CDR3 protein. The repertoire has a few hundred thousand distinct CDR3 sequences, roughly 8% of them found once; the top ten carry 14% to 15%. V lost 0 bases, J lost 2 bases, and 10 bases lay in between. Per the germline V gene, CDR1 is LGHDT and CDR2 is YNNKEL (reference sequence). The CDR3 sequence is 15 residues long. In its sample, this clonotype was seen a few times. Its antigen remains unknown. This chain joins TRBV3-1 and TRBJ2-5; D unclear. The sequencing sample was made of blood, either unsorted or a sorted T cell fraction (not recorded which). The TCR was taken from a male donor with ankylosing spondylitis. CDR3 residues: CASSQDLAVQETQYF. The DNA of the CDR3 is TGTGCCAGCAGCCAAGATCTCGCGGTTCAAGAGACCCAGTACTTC.